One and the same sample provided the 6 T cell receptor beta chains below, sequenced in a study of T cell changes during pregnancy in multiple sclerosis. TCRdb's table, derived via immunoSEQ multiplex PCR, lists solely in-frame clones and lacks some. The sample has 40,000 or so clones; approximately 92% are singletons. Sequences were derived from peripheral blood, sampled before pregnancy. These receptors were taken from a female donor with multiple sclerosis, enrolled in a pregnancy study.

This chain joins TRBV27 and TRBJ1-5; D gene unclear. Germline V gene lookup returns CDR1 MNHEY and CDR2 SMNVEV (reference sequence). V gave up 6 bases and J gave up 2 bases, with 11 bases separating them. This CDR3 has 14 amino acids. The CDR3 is CASSPERGNQPQHF. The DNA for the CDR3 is TGTGCCAGCAGCCCCGAGAGGGGCAATCAGCCCCAGCATTTT.

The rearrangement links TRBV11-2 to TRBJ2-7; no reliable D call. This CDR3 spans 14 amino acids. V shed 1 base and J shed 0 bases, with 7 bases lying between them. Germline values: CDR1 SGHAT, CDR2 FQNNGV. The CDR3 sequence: CASSLAASSYEQYF. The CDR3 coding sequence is TGTGCCAGCAGCTTAGCCGCCAGCTCCTACGAGCAGTACTTC.

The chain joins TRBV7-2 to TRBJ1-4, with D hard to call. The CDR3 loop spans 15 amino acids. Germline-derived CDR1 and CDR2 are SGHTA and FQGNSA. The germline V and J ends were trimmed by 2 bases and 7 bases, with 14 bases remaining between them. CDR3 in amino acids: CASSLYPEGGEKLFF. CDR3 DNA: TGTGCCAGCAGCTTATACCCGGAGGGTGGTGAAAAACTGTTTTTT.

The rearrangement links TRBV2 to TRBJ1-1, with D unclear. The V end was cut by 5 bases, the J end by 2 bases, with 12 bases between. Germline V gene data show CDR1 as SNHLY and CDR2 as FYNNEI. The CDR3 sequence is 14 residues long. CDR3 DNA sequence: TGTGCCAGCAGTACTGGTACGTACAACACTGAAGCTTTCTTT. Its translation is CASSTGTYNTEAFF. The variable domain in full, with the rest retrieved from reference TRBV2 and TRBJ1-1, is EPEVTQTPSHQVTQMGQEVILRCVPISNHLYFYWYRQILGQKVEFLVSFYNNEISEKSEIFDDQFSVERPDGSNFTLKIRSTKLEDSAMYFCASSTGTYNTEAFFGQGTRLTVV.

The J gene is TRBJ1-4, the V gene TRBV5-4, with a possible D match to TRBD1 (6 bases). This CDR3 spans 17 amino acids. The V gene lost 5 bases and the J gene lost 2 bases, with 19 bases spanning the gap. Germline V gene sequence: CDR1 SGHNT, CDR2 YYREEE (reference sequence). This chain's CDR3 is CASRGPGQSGTNEKLFF. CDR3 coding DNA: TGTGCCAGCAGGGGGCCGGGACAAAGCGGTACTAATGAAAAACTGTTTTTT.

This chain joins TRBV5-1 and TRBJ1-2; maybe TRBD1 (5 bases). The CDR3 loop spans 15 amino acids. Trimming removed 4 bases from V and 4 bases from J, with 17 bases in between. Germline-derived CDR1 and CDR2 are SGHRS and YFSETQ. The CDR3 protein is CASSIWTGDSYGYTF. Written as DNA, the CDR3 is TGCGCCAGCAGCATTTGGACGGGGGACTCCTATGGCTACACCTTC.